These T cell receptor beta chains were read from a single sample in a study of cytomegalovirus exposure and HLA in healthy donors. Data came from immunoSEQ multiplex PCR; TCRdb stores just in-frame clones and leaves some out. In the table there are about 150,000 clones, 60% to 80% of which are singletons. The sample comprised PBMCs. All receptors come from a male donor in good health and CMV-seronegative. Each CDR3 is given with its conserved first and last residue. D genes are given only for firm matches. Clone size is shown for a subset of rows, as once, few, many or a class of expanded clone.

>.|TRBV25-1|TRBJ2-5|once
TGTGCCACCGAGCAAGAGACCCAGTACTTC
CATEQETQYF
>TRBD1|TRBV7-2|TRBJ1-4|.
TGTGCCAGCAGCGACAGGGGGCGCGGTGAAAAACTGTTTTTT
CASSDRGRGEKLFF
>.|TRBV5-1|TRBJ2-1|.
TGCGCCAGCAGCTCCAAGGGGTCCAATGAGCAGTTCTTC
CASSSKGSNEQFF
>TRBD1|TRBV18|TRBJ1-4|.
TGTGCCAGCTCACCCGGGACAGAGGAAAAACTGTTTTTT
CASSPGTEEKLFF
>TRBD1|TRBV7-2|TRBJ2-3|.
TGTGCCAGCAGCTCTCGGACAGGGGGCACAGATACGCAGTATTTT
CASSSRTGGTDTQYF
>TRBD1|TRBV9|TRBJ1-4|.
TGTGCCAGCAGCGTCGGACAGGGCTCTAATGAAAAACTGTTTTTT
CASSVGQGSNEKLFF
>TRBD1|TRBV2|TRBJ1-4|.
TGTGCCAGCACCCAAGGGGGGACAGGAAATGAAAAACTGTTTTTT
CASTQGGTGNEKLFF
>.|TRBV9|TRBJ2-7|.
TGTGCCAGCAGCGTTTCCGGGAACGAGCAGTACTTC
CASSVSGNEQYF
>TRBD1|TRBV10-3|TRBJ1-2|.
TGTGCCATCAGTCCTGGGACAGAGTATGGCTACACCTTC
CAISPGTEYGYTF
>.|TRBV6-6|TRBJ1-6|.
TGTGCCAGCAGCCCCCCAGGATCTAATAATTCACCCCTCCACTTT
CASSPPGSNNSPLHF
>.|TRBV6-6|TRBJ2-2|.
TGTGCCAGCAGTTACTTCGCTAGCGCTTCCGGGGAGCTGTTTTTT
CASSYFASASGELFF